This T cell receptor (beta chain) is drawn from a study of T cell responses to AZD1222 COVID-19 vaccine. Profiled with immunoSEQ multiplex PCR; TCRdb holds only in-frame clones, not every one. The top ten clones hold about 5% of a sample with 120,000 to 150,000 clones, about 88% of them seen once. Study-wide findings and caveats: Vaccine-associated CD4 TCRs ranged over spike, dominating at 160-218 and 743-854.

Deletions cut 3 bases from V and 5 bases from J, with 17 bases between. Germline CDR1 and CDR2: MDHEN and SYDVKM. This CDR3 comprises 16 residues. This clone was observed a single time. Its target is not known. The material was peripheral blood, obtained on day 0 of AZD1222 vaccination. The clonotype was recovered from an adult in good health. This sequence joins TRBV28 and TRBJ2-1; no definite D call. CDR3: CASSFLNIKGNNEQFF. For the CDR3, the DNA is TGTGCCAGCAGTTTTCTCAACATAAAGGGAAACAATGAGCAGTTCTTC. Together with reference TRBV28 and TRBJ2-1, the CDR3 gives the full variable domain: DVKVTQSSRYLVKRTGEKVFLECVQDMDHENMFWYRQDPGLGLRLIYFSYDVKMKEKGDIPEGYSVSREKKERFSLILESASTNQTSMYLCASSFLNIKGNNEQFFGPGTRLTVL.